A single sample is the source of the 11 T cell receptor beta chains below, sequenced in a study of tumor-infiltrating lymphocytes in primary liver carcinoma. Total RNA and DNA came together from around 20-30 mg of bulk tissue without cell sorting. Making TCR beta cDNA involved approximately 0.5 ug total RNA and a constant-region primer. Amplification in three nested multiplex PCR rounds with slightly modified ARM-PCR gave rise to TCR beta libraries. The study ran its first two PCR rounds for nine to eleven cycles each, using TRBV1-TRBV30 forward primers and a C-beta reverse primer. TCRdb reprocessed the multiplex PCR reads via MiXCR and lists one record per CDR3 protein. The sample lists tens of thousands of distinct CDR3 sequences, roughly 77% occurring once. Sequenced sample: tumor-adjacent normal liver tissue. These receptors all stem from a woman in her 30s with primary liver carcinoma and hepatitis B virus infection.

This clonotype was observed once. This chain joins TRBV10-2 and TRBJ2-3; D is ambiguous. Looked up from germline, CDR1 is WSHSY and CDR2 is SAAADI. CDR3 size: 15 residues. The V and J ends lost 7 bases and 7 bases respectively, with 21 bases between them. The CDR3 region has the DNA TGCGCCAGCACCCCTCTGGGGTCTGAGATGAATACGCAGTATTTT. It codes for CASTPLGSEMNTQYF.

About this clonotype: A much larger clone lies a single base off, so this may be a read error. The genes are TRBV7-9 and TRBJ2-6; 7 bases align to TRBD2. This CDR3 region has 16 residues. Germline values: CDR1 SEHNR, CDR2 FQNEAQ (reference sequence). This CDR3 is CASNLLAFVGVNVLTF. DNA of the CDR3: TGTGCCAGCAACTTACTAGCGTTCGTTGGGGTCAACGTCCTGACTTTC.

On this clonotype: One base away lies a much larger clone, so this may be a sequencing read error. The V gene is TRBV7-9, the J gene TRBJ2-7; D ambiguous. Germline values: CDR1 SEHNR, CDR2 FQNEAQ (reference sequence). This CDR3 region has 12 residues. The CDR3 DNA is TGTGCCATCAGCTTTAGGCCCGCCGAGCAGTACTTC. It encodes CAISFRPAEQYF.

On this clonotype itself: This may be a read error, as it is one base from a much larger clone. The chain uses TRBV5-1 and TRBJ2-3; D gene uncertain. Germline V CDR1 and CDR2: SGHRS, YFSETQ. This CDR3 is 13 amino acids long. Trimming removed 6 bases at V and 3 bases at J, with 11 bases between. The CDR3 region has the DNA TGCGCCAGCAACCTGCTGGGGACAGATACGCAGTATTTT. Translation gives CASNLLGTDTQYF.

The chain has TRBV6-1 and TRBJ2-7; D remains ambiguous. The CDR3 runs 15 residues. V was trimmed by 1 base and J by 3 bases, leaving 13 bases between them. The germline gives CDR1 MNHNS, CDR2 SASEGT. DNA of the CDR3: TGTGCCAGCAGTGAAGGGGGTGTGGGCAGCTACGAGCAGTACTTC. Translated: CASSEGGVGSYEQYF.

Concerning this clonotype: The junction does not match germline at one end; this may be a read error. The J gene is TRBJ2-1, the V gene TRBV4-2, with 16 bases fitting TRBD2. This CDR3 region has 18 residues. Per germline, CDR1 LGHNA and CDR2 YNFKEQ. The CDR3 DNA sequence: TGTGCCGGCAGCCTCGGGACTAGCGGGAGGGCCGTGGTGAATGAGCAGTTCTTC. As protein: CAGSLGTSGRAVVNEQFF.

About this clonotype itself: The junction and the germline gene differ at one end; a read error may be behind it. This sequence joins TRBV5-6 and TRBJ2-7; 10 bases agree with TRBD2. CDR1 SGHDT and CDR2 YYEEEE come from the germline V gene. The CDR3 runs to 17 residues. Here the CDR3 reads CASSPGASGSFAYEQYF. CDR3 DNA sequence: TGTGCCAGCAGCCCAGGGGCTAGCGGGAGTTTTGCCTACGAGCAATACTTC.

With regard to this clonotype: Mismatch with germline at one junction end may stem from a read error. V gene TRBV6-2 or TRBV6-3 combines with J gene TRBJ2-7; 8 bases fit TRBD1. Germline CDR1 MNHEY, CDR2 SVGEGT. CDR3 length: 16 amino acids. The CDR3 DNA reads as TGTGCCAGCAGACGTCTGACCGGGGGAGGACAGGGAGAGCAATACTTC. It codes for CASRRLTGGGQGEQYF.

Points on this clonotype: One junction end does not reproduce the germline sequence, and a read error may be involved. The chain recombines TRBV11-2 with TRBJ2-1; 7 bases line up with TRBD2. Germline-derived CDR1 and CDR2 are SGHAT and FQNNGV. This CDR3 region has 16 residues. CDR3 DNA sequence: TGTACCAGCGGCACCTCTCTAGCGGTAGGATACAATGAGCAGTTCTTC. This sequence encodes CTSGTSLAVGYNEQFF.

The rearrangement joins TRBV7-3 to TRBJ1-1; 8 bases agree with TRBD1. Trimming removed 7 bases from V and 3 bases from J; junction bases left unmatched: 7. The CDR3 is 14 residues long. CDR1 SGHTA and CDR2 FQGTGA come from the germline V gene. The CDR3 DNA is TGTGCCAGCAATATCGGACAGGGTCACACTGAAGCTTTCTTT. It specifies CASNIGQGHTEAFF.

For this clonotype: As the CDR3 is not closed by the conserved phenylalanine or tryptophan, this likely results from a read error. V gene TRBV10-3 combines with J gene TRBJ1-2; D uncertain. The CDR3 sequence is 12 residues long. V dropped 4 bases and J dropped 5 bases, with 8 bases sitting between them. The germline V gene has CDR1 ENHRY and CDR2 SYGVKD. The DNA for the CDR3 is TGTGCCATCAGTGTAGGAAATTATGGCTACACCTAT. This encodes CAISVGNYGYTY.